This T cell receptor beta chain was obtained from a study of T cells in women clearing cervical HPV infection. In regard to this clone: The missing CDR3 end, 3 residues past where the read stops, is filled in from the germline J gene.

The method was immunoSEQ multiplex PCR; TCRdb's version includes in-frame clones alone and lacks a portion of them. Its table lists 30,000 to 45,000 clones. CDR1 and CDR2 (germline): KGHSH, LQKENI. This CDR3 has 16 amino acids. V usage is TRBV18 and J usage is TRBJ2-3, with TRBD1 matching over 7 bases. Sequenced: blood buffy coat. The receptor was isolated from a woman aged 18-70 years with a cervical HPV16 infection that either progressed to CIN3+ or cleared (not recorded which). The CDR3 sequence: CASSPLLGQYAETQYF. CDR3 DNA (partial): TGTGCCAGCTCACCACTACTGGGACAGTATGCGGAGACG.